This entry lists 25 T cell receptor beta chains sequenced from one sample in a study of blood T cells in healthy people across ages. A second PCR, run for roughly 7 to 11 cycles, used a sample-barcoded 5' primer plus a J-beta primer mix. Each CDR3 protein gets one entry after TCRdb re-called the 5' RACE reads with MiXCR. The sample lists about 570,000 distinct CDR3 sequences, roughly 28% occurring once. The sample comprised blood. Every receptor here comes from a woman aged 65 to 85 in good health.

J is TRBJ2-1 and V is TRBV20-1; possible D gene TRBD2, 5 bases. Deletions cut 5 bases from V and 6 bases from J, with 14 bases between. This CDR3 is built from 13 residues. CDR1 is DFQATT and CDR2 is SNEGSKA in the germline V gene (reference sequence). The CDR3 sequence: CSAPRGSLNEQFF. The CDR3, as DNA: TGCAGTGCTCCGAGAGGGAGCCTCAATGAGCAGTTCTTC.

The rearrangement uses TRBV5-1 and TRBJ2-1, with 7 bases lining up with TRBD1. CDR3 length: 16 amino acids. Germline loops: CDR1 SGHRS, CDR2 YFSETQ. J lost 4 bases, V lost 0 bases, and 7 bases had no gene match. The CDR3 DNA follows: TGCGCCAGCAGCTTGGAGGGGACAGCATTTTACAATGAGCAGTTCTTC. Translated, it gives CASSLEGTAFYNEQFF.

This clonotype was counted between two and nine times. The V gene is TRBV11-2, the J gene TRBJ2-5; 8 bases are shared with TRBD1. Judging by the DNA end, TRBJ2-7 fits better; the J call may be wrong. There are 14 residues in the CDR3. Germline V gene sequence: CDR1 SGHAT, CDR2 FQNNGV. The CDR3 DNA is TGTGCCAGCAGATCGCCGGGACAGGTCTACGAGCAGTACTTC. Its translation is CASRSPGQVYEQYF.

This clonotype was seen a handful of times. One junction end disagrees with the germline gene, perhaps due to a read error. V gene TRBV20-1 combines with J gene TRBJ2-7, with 9 bases identical to TRBD1. CDR3 length: 13 residues. Germline lookup yields CDR1 DFQATT and CDR2 SNEGSKA (reference sequence). The CDR3: CSAGTGNSYGQYF. CDR3 bases: TGCAGTGCTGGGACAGGGAACTCCTACGGGCAGTACTTC.

This clonotype was recorded many times. Its ends do not fully match the called genes, so a read error is possible. The rearrangement joins TRBV5-1 to TRBJ2-7; 11 nucleotides match TRBD2. CDR1 is SGHRS, CDR2 YFSETQ, per germline. This CDR3 comprises 14 residues. CDR3 sequence (DNA): TGTGCCAGCAGTCTAGCGGGGGGCTCCTACGAGCAGTACTTC. This codes for CASSLAGGSYEQYF.

In regard to this clonotype: The CDR3 carries no conserved terminal phenylalanine or tryptophan, so it likely arises from a read error. V is TRBV5-1 and J is TRBJ1-1; D remains unclear. This CDR3 is built from 13 residues. V was cut by 1 base and J by 8 bases, with 12 bases left in between. In germline, CDR1 is SGHRS, CDR2 YFSETQ. CDR3 bases: TGCGCCAGCAGCTTGAGGAGGGTGACGGAAGCTTTCCTT. Encoded protein: CASSLRRVTEAFL.

The chain is built from TRBV5-1 and TRBJ1-1; 7 bases agree with TRBD1. The CDR3 has 15 amino acids. Germline-derived CDR1 and CDR2 are SGHRS and YFSETQ. The V and J ends lost 3 bases and 4 bases, in that order; junction bases with no gene match: 9. DNA for the CDR3: TGCGCCAGCAGCTCTTACGACAGGGCGAGCACTGAAGCTTTCTTT. Residues: CASSSYDRASTEAFF.

The chain carries TRBV20-1 and TRBJ1-4, with TRBD1 matching over 7 bases. V lost 6 bases to trimming and J lost 8 bases; unmatched junction nucleotides: 6. The CDR3 covers 12 residues. CDR1 and CDR2 from the germline V gene are DFQATT and SNEGSKA (reference sequence). CDR3 region: CSAAAGGEKLFF. CDR3 bases: TGCAGTGCCGCGGCAGGGGGAGAAAAACTGTTTTTT.

This rearrangement joins TRBV20-1 to TRBJ1-1; 7 positions agree with TRBD1. Losses at the gene ends were 4 bases for V and 1 base for J; bases not matched to a gene: 6. This CDR3 region has 14 residues. CDR1 is DFQATT, CDR2 SNEGSKA, per germline (reference sequence). CDR3 residues: CSAIETGRNTEAFF. The CDR3 coding sequence is TGCAGTGCTATCGAGACAGGGAGGAACACTGAAGCTTTCTTT.

The chain recombines TRBV7-2 with TRBJ2-7; 16 positions agree with TRBD2. Germline V CDR1 and CDR2: SGHTA, FQGNSA. CDR3 length: 18 residues. The trim removed 4 bases at V and 0 bases at J, leaving 6 bases unmatched. The CDR3 sequence is CASSWGTSGRGLSYEQYF. The DNA of the CDR3 is TGTGCCAGCAGCTGGGGGACTAGCGGGAGGGGTCTCTCCTACGAGCAGTACTTC.

CDR3 sequence (DNA): TGTGCCAGCAGTGAATATGGACAGGGGGGAGGCTACACCTTC. Protein sequence: CASSEYGQGGGYTF. The rearrangement uses TRBV6-1 and TRBJ1-2; 10 positions agree with TRBD1. CDR1 is MNHNS and CDR2 is SASEGT in the germline V gene. This CDR3 has 14 residues. Trimming removed 2 bases from V and 8 bases from J; junction bases left unmatched: 5.

J is TRBJ2-7 and V is TRBV10-3; TRBD2 aligns across 12 bases. TRBJ2-1 matches the DNA end more closely, so the J call is doubtful. This CDR3 is built from 15 residues. Germline lookup yields CDR1 ENHRY and CDR2 SYGVKD. The CDR3 region is CAISEALAGGSEQFF. The CDR3, as DNA: TGTGCCATCAGTGAGGCGCTAGCGGGGGGGTCTGAGCAGTTCTTC.

In this sample, this clonotype turned up many times. This chain links TRBV29-1 with TRBJ2-7; 11 bases are shared with TRBD1. V shed 3 bases and J 4 bases; nucleotides not matched to a gene: 2. Germline assignment: CDR1 SQVTM and CDR2 ANQGSEA. CDR3 length: 13 residues. As DNA, the CDR3 is TGCAGCGTTGAGGGGACAGGGGGATACGAGCAGTACTTC. Amino acid sequence: CSVEGTGGYEQYF.

Notes on this clonotype: The junction shows a germline mismatch at one end, possibly a read error. V usage is TRBV12-3 or TRBV12-4 and J usage is TRBJ2-1, with D maybe TRBD1 (6 bases). The CDR3 is made up of 13 amino acids. CDR3 protein: CASSWDNYNGQFF. The CDR3 DNA reads TGTGCCAGCAGTTGGGACAACTACAATGGGCAGTTCTTC.

This chain joins TRBV29-1 and TRBJ1-2; TRBD1 matches 10 bases. The germline gives CDR1 SQVTM, CDR2 ANQGSEA. V was pared by 6 bases and J by 8 bases, with 6 bases of the junction left unmatched. This CDR3 comprises 12 residues. This CDR3 is CSVDRGQRGYTF. DNA of the CDR3: TGCAGCGTAGACAGGGGGCAGAGGGGCTACACCTTC.

V gene TRBV12-3 or TRBV12-4 combines with J gene TRBJ2-5; tentatively, D is TRBD1 (5 bases). The CDR3 covers 14 residues. V was cut by 7 bases and J by 1 base, with 13 bases left in between. The CDR3 DNA is TGTGCCAGCACCCTCACAGGAAGCCAAGAGACCCAGTACTTC. Protein sequence: CASTLTGSQETQYF.

The chain carries TRBV11-3 and TRBJ2-5; D gene unclear. The DNA end is a closer match to TRBJ2-7, so the J assignment may be wrong. The CDR3 contains 13 residues. The germline V gene encodes CDR1 SGHNT and CDR2 YENEEA. The CDR3, as DNA: TGTGCCAGCAGCTTAAACACACTAATCGAGCAGTACTTC. It is translated as CASSLNTLIEQYF.

The chain uses TRBV12-3 or TRBV12-4 and TRBJ2-3, with TRBD2 matching 9 bases. The CDR3 is made up of 15 amino acids. V dropped 3 bases and J dropped 1; count of bases not matched to a gene: 2. This chain's CDR3 is CASSFCGGGTDTQYF. DNA for the CDR3: TGTGCCAGCAGTTTTTGCGGGGGGGGCACAGATACGCAGTATTTT.

The table lists this clonotype with a few counts. The chain employs TRBV7-2 and TRBJ1-6; a possible D gene is TRBD1 (6 bases). V was cut by 7 bases and J by 9 bases, with 19 bases left in between. Germline CDR1 is SGHTA and CDR2 is FQGNSA. The CDR3 consists of 15 residues. CDR3 protein: CASTMQGQGGSPLHF. The DNA for the CDR3 is TGTGCCAGCACCATGCAGGGGCAGGGAGGTTCACCCCTCCACTTT.

The chain uses TRBV7-2 and TRBJ1-1; 10 bases align to TRBD1. The germline V gene has CDR1 SGHTA and CDR2 FQGNSA. This CDR3 has 17 residues. With 4 bases clipped from V and 5 bases from J, the junction kept 13 bases outside the gene matches. CDR3 bases: TGTGCCAGCAGCTCCCTCCGGGACAGGGGCGCCAGGACTGAAGCTTTCTTT. It is translated as CASSSLRDRGARTEAFF.

The V and J genes are TRBV29-1 and TRBJ1-2; TRBD1 might be the D (6 bases). Deletions cut 2 bases from V and 9 bases from J, with 16 bases between. The V gene's germline CDR1 is SQVTM and CDR2 ANQGSEA. The length of the CDR3 is 13 residues. The CDR3 protein is CSVEKSGDRSYTF. The DNA of the CDR3 is TGCAGCGTTGAAAAGTCAGGGGATCGCAGCTACACCTTC.

This clonotype was seen only a few times. This chain uses TRBV29-1 with TRBJ1-4, with D tentatively TRBD1 (5 bases). Germline V lookup: CDR1 SQVTM, CDR2 ANQGSEA. This CDR3 is 12 amino acids long. Trimming left V 7 bases short and J 8 bases short, with 14 bases between. The CDR3 nucleotides read TGCAGCGGGGAGGGAGGGGACGAAAAACTGTTTTTT. This translates into CSGEGGDEKLFF.

The chain recombines TRBV5-6 with TRBJ2-4; D not resolved. The CDR3 totals 14 residues. CDR1 and CDR2 from the germline V gene are SGHDT and YYEEEE. Trimming pared 6 bases from V and 9 bases from J, leaving 19 bases between. Written as DNA, the CDR3 is TGTGCCAGCACCACTGGGCCCCAAGAGAGCATTCAGTACTTC. It yields the protein CASTTGPQESIQYF.

The J gene is TRBJ1-5, the V gene TRBV5-6, with TRBD1 matching over 8 bases. V trimming: 4 bases; J trimming: 7 bases; junction bases outside the gene matches: 4. CDR3 length equals 13 residues. Germline CDR1 and CDR2: SGHDT and YYEEEE. The CDR3 region is CASSADRVQPQHF. The DNA for the CDR3 is TGTGCCAGCAGCGCGGACAGGGTCCAGCCCCAGCATTTT.

This clonotype has just a few counts. This chain links TRBV20-1 with TRBJ1-3; tentative D call: TRBD1 (5 bases). The ends were cut back, 0 bases at V and 1 base at J, with 13 bases in the middle. The germline gives CDR1 DFQATT, CDR2 SNEGSKA (reference sequence). This CDR3 spans 16 amino acids. The CDR3 DNA reads as TGCAGTGCTAGAGATACGGGCCGGGGGTCTGGAAACACCATATATTTT. Translation: CSARDTGRGSGNTIYF.